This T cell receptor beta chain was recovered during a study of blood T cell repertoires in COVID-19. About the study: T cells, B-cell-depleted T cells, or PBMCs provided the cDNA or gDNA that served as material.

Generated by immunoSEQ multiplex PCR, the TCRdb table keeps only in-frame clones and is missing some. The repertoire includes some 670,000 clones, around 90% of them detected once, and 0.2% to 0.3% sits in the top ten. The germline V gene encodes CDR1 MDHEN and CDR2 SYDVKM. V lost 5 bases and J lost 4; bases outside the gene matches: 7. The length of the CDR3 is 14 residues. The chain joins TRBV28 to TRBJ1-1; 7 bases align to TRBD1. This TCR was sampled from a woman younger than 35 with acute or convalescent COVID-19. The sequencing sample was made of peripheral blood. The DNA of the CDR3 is TGTGCCAGCAGTCCCCTCACAGGGGTCACTGAAGCTTTCTTT. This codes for CASSPLTGVTEAFF.